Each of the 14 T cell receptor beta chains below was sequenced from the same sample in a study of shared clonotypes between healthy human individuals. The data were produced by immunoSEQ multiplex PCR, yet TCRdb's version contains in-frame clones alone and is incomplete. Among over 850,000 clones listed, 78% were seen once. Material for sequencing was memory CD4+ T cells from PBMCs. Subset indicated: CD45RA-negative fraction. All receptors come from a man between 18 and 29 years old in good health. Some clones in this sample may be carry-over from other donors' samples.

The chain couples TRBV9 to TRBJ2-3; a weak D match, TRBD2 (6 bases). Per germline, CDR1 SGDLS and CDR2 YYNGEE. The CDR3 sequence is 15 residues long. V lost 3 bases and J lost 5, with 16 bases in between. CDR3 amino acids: CASSGSGVRRDTQYF. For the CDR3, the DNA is TGTGCCAGCAGCGGATCGGGAGTAAGGCGAGATACGCAGTATTTT.

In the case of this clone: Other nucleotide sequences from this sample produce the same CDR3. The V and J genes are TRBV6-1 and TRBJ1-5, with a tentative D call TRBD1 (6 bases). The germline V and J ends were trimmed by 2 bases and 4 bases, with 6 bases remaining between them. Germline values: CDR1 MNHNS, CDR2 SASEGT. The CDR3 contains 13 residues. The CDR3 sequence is CASSEQGNQPQHF. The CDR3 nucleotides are TGTGCCAGCAGTGAACAGGGGAATCAGCCCCAGCATTTT.

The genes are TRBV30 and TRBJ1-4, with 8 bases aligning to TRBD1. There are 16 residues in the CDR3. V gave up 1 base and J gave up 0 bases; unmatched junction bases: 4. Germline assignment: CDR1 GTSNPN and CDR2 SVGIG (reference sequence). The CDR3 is CAWSGTGFSTNEKLFF. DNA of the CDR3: TGTGCCTGGAGTGGGACAGGGTTTTCAACTAATGAAAAACTGTTTTTT. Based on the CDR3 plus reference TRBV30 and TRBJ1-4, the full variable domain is SQTIHQWPATLVQPVGSPLSLECTVEGTSNPNLYWYRQAAGRGLQLLFYSVGIGQISSEVPQNLSASRPQDRQFILSSKKLLLSDSGFYLCAWSGTGFSTNEKLFFGSGTQLSVL.

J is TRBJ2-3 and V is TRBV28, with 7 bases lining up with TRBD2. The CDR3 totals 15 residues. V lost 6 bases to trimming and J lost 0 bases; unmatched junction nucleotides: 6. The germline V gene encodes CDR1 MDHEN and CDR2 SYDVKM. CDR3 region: CASSIISGSTDTQYF. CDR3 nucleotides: TGTGCCAGCAGCATAATTAGCGGGAGCACAGATACGCAGTATTTT.

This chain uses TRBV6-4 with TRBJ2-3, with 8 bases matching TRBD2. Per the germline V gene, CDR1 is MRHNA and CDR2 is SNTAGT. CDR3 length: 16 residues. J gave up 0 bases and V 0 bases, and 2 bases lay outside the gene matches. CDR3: CASSDSSGASTDTQYF. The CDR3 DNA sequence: TGTGCCAGCAGTGACTCTAGCGGGGCTAGCACAGATACGCAGTATTTT.

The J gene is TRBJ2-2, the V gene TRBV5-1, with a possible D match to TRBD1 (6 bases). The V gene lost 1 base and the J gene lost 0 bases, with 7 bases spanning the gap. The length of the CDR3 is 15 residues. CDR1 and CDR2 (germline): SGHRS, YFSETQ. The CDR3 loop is CASSLQGTNTGELFF. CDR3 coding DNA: TGCGCCAGCAGCTTGCAGGGGACGAACACCGGGGAGCTGTTTTTT.

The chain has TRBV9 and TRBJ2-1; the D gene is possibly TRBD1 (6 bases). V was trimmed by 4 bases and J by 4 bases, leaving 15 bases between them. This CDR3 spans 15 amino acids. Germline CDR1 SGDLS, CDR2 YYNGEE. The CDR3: CASSPGRGTYNEQFF. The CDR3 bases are TGTGCCAGCAGCCCCGGAAGGGGGACATACAATGAGCAGTTCTTC.

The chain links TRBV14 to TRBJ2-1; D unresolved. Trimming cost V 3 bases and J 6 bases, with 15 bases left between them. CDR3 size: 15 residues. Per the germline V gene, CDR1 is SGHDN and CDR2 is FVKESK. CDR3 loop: CASSHVAGLSNEQFF. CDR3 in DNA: TGTGCCAGCAGCCATGTTGCTGGCCTCTCCAATGAGCAGTTCTTC.

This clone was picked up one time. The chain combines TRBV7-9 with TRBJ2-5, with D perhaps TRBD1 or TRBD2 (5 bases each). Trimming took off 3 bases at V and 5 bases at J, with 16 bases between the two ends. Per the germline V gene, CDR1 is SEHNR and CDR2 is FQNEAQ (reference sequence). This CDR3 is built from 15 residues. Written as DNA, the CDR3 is TGTGCCAGCAGCTTCATACAGGCAGGACTGGAGACCCAGTACTTC. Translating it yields CASSFIQAGLETQYF.

The CDR3 region is CASSLEFGGRENGHVKTQYF. The CDR3 DNA reads as TGTGCCAGCAGTTTAGAGTTTGGTGGCAGGGAAAACGGGCACGTGAAGACCCAGTACTTC. This chain links TRBV28 with TRBJ2-5, with a tentative D call TRBD1 (5 bases). The ends were cut back, 2 bases at V and 6 bases at J, with 31 bases in the middle. The CDR3 runs 20 residues. The V gene's germline CDR1 is MDHEN and CDR2 SYDVKM. Full variable domain (remainder filled in from reference TRBV28 and TRBJ2-5): DVKVTQSSRYLVKRTGEKVFLECVQDMDHENMFWYRQDPGLGLRLIYFSYDVKMKEKGDIPEGYSVSREKKERFSLILESASTNQTSMYLCASSLEFGGRENGHVKTQYFGPGTRLLVL.

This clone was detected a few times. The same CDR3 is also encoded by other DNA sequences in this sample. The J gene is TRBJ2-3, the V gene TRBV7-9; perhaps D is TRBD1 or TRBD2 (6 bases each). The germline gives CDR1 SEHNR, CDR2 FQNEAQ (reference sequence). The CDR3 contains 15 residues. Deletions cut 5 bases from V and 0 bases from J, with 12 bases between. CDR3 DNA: TGTGCCAGCAGCCCGCGGAGGGGGAGCACAGATACGCAGTATTTT. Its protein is CASSPRRGSTDTQYF.

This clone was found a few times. The CDR3 here is CASSINRDSLGELFF. The CDR3 region has the DNA TGTGCCAGCAGCATAAACCGGGACAGTCTAGGGGAGCTGTTTTTT. The gene calls are TRBV5-4 and TRBJ2-2; 7 bases map to TRBD1. Germline trimming cut 4 bases from V and 8 bases from J; bases unmatched to any gene: 11. The V gene's germline CDR1 is SGHNT and CDR2 YYREEE (reference sequence). The CDR3 has 15 residues.

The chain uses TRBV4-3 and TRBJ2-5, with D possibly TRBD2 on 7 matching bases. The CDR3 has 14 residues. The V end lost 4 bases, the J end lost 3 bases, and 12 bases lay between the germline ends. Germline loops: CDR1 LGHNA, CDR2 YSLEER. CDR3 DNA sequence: TGCGCCAGCAGCCTGGAGGGGGGGGAAGAGACCCAGTACTTC. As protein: CASSLEGGEETQYF.

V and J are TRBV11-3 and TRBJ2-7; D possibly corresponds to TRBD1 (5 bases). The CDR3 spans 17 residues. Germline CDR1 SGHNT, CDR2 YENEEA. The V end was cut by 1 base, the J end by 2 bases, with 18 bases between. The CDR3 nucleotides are TGTGCCAGCAGCTTAGGGGGCGGCGACGAGTTGCCCTACGAGCAGTACTTC. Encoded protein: CASSLGGGDELPYEQYF.